The rows below give T cell receptor beta chains drawn from one sample of a study of blood T cell repertoires in COVID-19. Clones were sequenced by immunoSEQ multiplex PCR, and TCRdb holds only the in-frame ones, with some missing. Here the sample spans around 250,000 clones, roughly 85% being singletons. The sequenced sample was peripheral blood. The receptors derive from a man aged 25 to 40 who had recovered from COVID-19. CDR3s include the opening cysteine and the closing phenylalanine or tryptophan. The D gene is left open where the match is weak. Where a row states a size, it is once, few, many or the class of an expanded clone; other rows omit it.

J gene | V gene | D gene | clone size | CDR3 protein | CDR3 DNA
TRBJ1-5 | TRBV6-6 | NA | once | CAIRGGGPEHF | TGTGCCATCCGGGGCGGGGGCCCGGAGCATTTT
TRBJ1-5 | TRBV6-5 | TRBD1 | NA | CASSSYRTGSNQPQHF | TGTGCCAGCAGTTCCTATCGGACAGGGAGCAATCAGCCCCAGCATTTT
TRBJ1-5 | TRBV19 | NA | NA | CASSIGGRVGQPQHF | TGTGCCAGTAGTATTGGTGGCAGGGTCGGACAGCCCCAGCATTTT
TRBJ1-1 | TRBV7-2 | NA | NA | CASSLTVNTEAFF | TGTGCCAGCAGCTTAACGGTGAACACTGAAGCTTTCTTT
TRBJ1-1 | TRBV4-3 | TRBD1 | NA | CASSLGTGNTEAFF | TGCGCCAGCAGCCTGGGGACAGGGAACACTGAAGCTTTCTTT
TRBJ2-5 | TRBV6-1 | TRBD1 | NA | CASSENEGAETQYF | TGTGCCAGCAGTGAAAACGAGGGGGCAGAGACCCAGTACTTC
TRBJ1-1 | TRBV19 | TRBD1 | once | CASSIEWDRLAFF | TGTGCCAGTAGTATAGAGTGGGACAGGCTCGCTTTCTTT
TRBJ1-2 | TRBV19 | TRBD1 | NA | CASTPGGQGLGGYTF | TGTGCCAGTACCCCTGGGGGACAGGGGTTAGGTGGCTACACCTTC
TRBJ1-2 | TRBV12-3/TRBV12-4 | NA | NA | CASSFVTPYGYTF | TGTGCCAGCAGTTTCGTGACACCCTATGGCTACACCTTC
TRBJ2-3 | TRBV14 | NA | NA | CASSSRRDSSTDTQYF | TGTGCCAGCAGCTCGCGACGGGATTCTAGCACAGATACGCAGTATTTT
TRBJ1-1 | TRBV21-1 | NA | NA | CASSSFLTRVMNTEAFF | TGTGCCAGCAGCAGTTTTCTGACCAGGGTTATGAACACTGAAGCTTTCTTT
TRBJ1-5 | TRBV10-2 | NA | NA | CASSGAGETQPQHF | TGCGCCAGCAGTGGGGCAGGGGAGACTCAGCCCCAGCATTTT
TRBJ1-1 | TRBV5-1 | NA | NA | CASSGEGNTEAFF | TGCGCCAGCAGCGGGGAGGGTAACACTGAAGCTTTCTTT
TRBJ1-6 | TRBV19 | TRBD1 | NA | CASSIGGGGNSPLHF | TGTGCCAGTAGTATCGGAGGGGGCGGTAATTCACCCCTCCACTTT
TRBJ1-2 | TRBV6-4 | NA | NA | CASSQSRAGGGYTF | TGTGCCAGCAGTCAGTCTCGGGCGGGAGGTGGCTACACCTTC
TRBJ2-5 | TRBV11-3 | TRBD1 | once | CASSLGTGVLETQYF | TGTGCCAGCAGCCTCGGGACAGGCGTCCTCGAGACCCAGTACTTC
TRBJ1-1 | TRBV6-4 | NA | NA | CASSEVFPTSEAFF | TGTGCCAGCAGCGAGGTGTTTCCCACCAGTGAAGCTTTCTTT
TRBJ2-7 | TRBV18 | NA | NA | CASSRLADSYEQYF | TGTGCCAGCTCGAGACTGGCCGACTCCTACGAGCAGTACTTC
TRBJ1-1 | TRBV29-1 | NA | NA | CSVRFLNTEAFF | TGCAGCGTTCGGTTTTTGAACACTGAAGCTTTCTTT
TRBJ2-5 | TRBV2 | NA | NA | CASTPGVVSETQYF | TGTGCCAGCACTCCGGGGGTTGTTTCGGAGACCCAGTACTTC
TRBJ1-2 | TRBV18 | TRBD1 | NA | CASSPGARGYGYTF | TGTGCCAGCTCACCAGGGGCCAGGGGGTATGGCTACACCTTC
TRBJ2-6 | TRBV30 | NA | NA | CAWTRSRSSGANVLTF | TGTGCCTGGACTCGCAGTCGGAGCTCTGGGGCCAACGTCCTGACTTTC
TRBJ2-7 | TRBV3-1/TRBV3-2 | NA | few | CASSQDSRYSYEQYF | TGTGCCAGCAGCCAAGATAGCCGGTACTCCTACGAGCAGTACTTC
TRBJ2-5 | TRBV7-2 | TRBD2 | NA | CATQTGTTPLQETQYF | TGTGCCACACAAACCGGGACTACACCACTCCAAGAGACCCAGTACTTC
TRBJ2-2 | TRBV6-2/TRBV6-3 | NA | NA | CASSPGAELFF | TGTGCCAGCAGCCCAGGGGCCGAGCTGTTTTTT
TRBJ2-3 | TRBV2 | TRBD2 | NA | CASSRTGTMGFTDTQYF | TGTGCCAGCAGTCGCACCGGGACTATGGGGTTCACAGATACGCAGTATTTT
TRBJ1-2 | TRBV6-5 | TRBD1 | NA | CASSYRGRGYTF | TGTGCCAGCAGCTACAGGGGTCGGGGCTACACCTTC
TRBJ2-7 | TRBV3-1/TRBV3-2 | NA | NA | CASSQDRLSYEQYF | TGTGCCAGCAGCCAAGATCGACTTTCCTACGAGCAGTACTTC
TRBJ1-5 | TRBV7-9 | NA | NA | CASSRASNQPQHF | TGTGCCAGCAGCCGCGCGAGCAATCAGCCCCAGCATTTT
TRBJ2-1 | TRBV19 | TRBD1 | NA | CASSKRQGSYNEQFF | TGTGCCAGTAGTAAAAGACAGGGATCCTACAATGAGCAGTTCTTC
TRBJ2-1 | TRBV12-3/TRBV12-4 | TRBD2 | NA | CAGGGLNEQFF | TGTGCCGGCGGGGGTTTGAATGAGCAGTTCTTC
TRBJ2-7 | TRBV6-6 | TRBD1 | NA | CASSYLGTVPSYEQYF | TGTGCCAGCAGTTACTTAGGGACAGTTCCAAGCTACGAGCAGTACTTC
TRBJ1-6 | TRBV19 | TRBD1 | NA | CASSIPTGDMGNSPLHF | TGTGCCAGTAGTATCCCGACAGGGGACATGGGAAATTCACCCCTCCACTTT
TRBJ2-5 | TRBV11-2 | NA | NA | CASSLGPQETQYF | TGTGCCAGCAGCTTGGGGCCTCAAGAGACCCAGTACTTC
TRBJ2-3 | TRBV19 | TRBD2 | NA | CASRSGGSMDTQYF | TGTGCCAGTAGGAGCGGGGGGAGTATGGATACGCAGTATTTT
TRBJ2-1 | TRBV19 | NA | NA | CASSNRVEGNEQFF | TGTGCCAGTAGTAACAGGGTAGAGGGCAATGAGCAGTTCTTC
TRBJ1-2 | TRBV27 | NA | NA | CASSLGANYGYTF | TGTGCCAGCAGTTTAGGAGCTAACTATGGCTACACCTTC
TRBJ1-2 | TRBV12-3/TRBV12-4 | NA | NA | CAGGARNYGYTF | TGTGCCGGAGGGGCAAGGAATTATGGCTACACCTTC
TRBJ2-7 | TRBV10-3 | TRBD2 | NA | CAIMFSQRGDEQYF | TGTGCCATCATGTTCAGTCAGCGGGGGGACGAGCAGTACTTC
TRBJ1-4 | TRBV10-3 | TRBD1 | once | CAIQQGGYEKLFF | TGTGCCATCCAACAGGGGGGGTACGAAAAACTGTTTTTT
TRBJ2-1 | TRBV11-3 | NA | NA | CASSPSLPSPANEQFF | TGTGCCAGCAGCCCTTCTCTTCCTTCACCCGCGAATGAGCAGTTCTTC
TRBJ2-7 | TRBV27 | NA | NA | CASSFAASYEQYF | TGTGCCAGCAGTTTCGCGGCGTCCTACGAGCAGTACTTC
TRBJ2-1 | TRBV24-1 | TRBD2 | NA | CATRSTSGGRNEQFF | TGTGCCACCAGATCGACTAGCGGGGGGAGAAATGAGCAGTTCTTC
TRBJ1-4 | TRBV6-1 | NA | NA | CASSDIRGVANEKLFF | TGTGCCAGCAGTGACATACGGGGGGTAGCTAATGAAAAACTGTTTTTT
TRBJ1-3 | TRBV7-2 | TRBD1 | once | CASSWDRDNTIYF | TGTGCCAGCAGCTGGGACAGGGATAACACCATATATTTT
TRBJ1-1 | TRBV6-5 | NA | NA | CASSSKGPFTEAFF | TGTGCCAGCAGCTCGAAGGGGCCCTTCACTGAAGCTTTCTTT
TRBJ2-3 | TRBV7-2 | NA | NA | CASSFVAQITDTQYF | TGTGCCAGCAGCTTTGTAGCTCAGATCACAGATACGCAGTATTTT
TRBJ2-5 | TRBV5-6 | NA | NA | CASSLIPGSVGTQYF | TGTGCCAGCAGCTTGATTCCAGGGTCTGTCGGGACCCAGTACTTC
TRBJ2-1 | TRBV11-3 | NA | NA | CASSLVAGASEQFF | TGTGCCAGCAGCTTAGTTGCGGGGGCGAGTGAGCAGTTCTTC
TRBJ2-7 | TRBV5-1 | TRBD1 | NA | CASSLATDRASEQYF | TGCGCCAGCAGCTTGGCTACTGACAGGGCAAGCGAGCAGTACTTC
TRBJ2-2 | TRBV18 | NA | NA | CASGPNTGELFF | TGTGCCAGCGGGCCTAACACCGGGGAGCTGTTTTTT
TRBJ1-5 | TRBV19 | NA | NA | CASRDRWILGGDQPQHF | TGTGCCAGTAGGGACCGATGGATCCTCGGGGGGGATCAGCCCCAGCATTTT
TRBJ1-4 | TRBV2 | NA | NA | CASSLRSEKLFF | TGTGCCAGCAGTCTCCGGTCTGAAAAACTGTTTTTT
TRBJ1-1 | TRBV9 | TRBD1 | NA | CASSVEGQSLEAFF | TGTGCCAGCAGCGTAGAGGGACAGAGCCTTGAAGCTTTCTTT
TRBJ2-7 | TRBV6-5 | TRBD1 | NA | CASSPGTAYEQYF | TGTGCCAGCAGTCCCGGGACAGCCTACGAGCAGTACTTC
TRBJ1-1 | TRBV4-3 | TRBD1 | NA | CASSQPDRVTEAFF | TGCGCCAGCAGCCAACCGGACAGGGTGACTGAAGCTTTCTTT
TRBJ2-2 | TRBV12-5 | NA | few | CASGVAGELFF | TGTGCTAGTGGCGTCGCCGGGGAGCTGTTTTTT
TRBJ1-2 | TRBV6-5 | NA | NA | CASRRSGTLHYGYTF | TGTGCCAGCAGGCGATCCGGGACATTACACTATGGCTACACCTTC
TRBJ2-3 | TRBV25-1 | TRBD1 | NA | CASRGQGTDTQYF | TGTGCCAGCAGAGGACAGGGAACAGATACGCAGTATTTT
TRBJ2-1 | TRBV5-5 | NA | NA | CASSSPVDNEQFF | TGTGCCAGCAGCTCCCCAGTCGACAATGAGCAGTTCTTC